This T cell receptor beta chain originates from a study of molecular identifiers for immune sequencing clone quantification. General study points: Because of identical TCR molecules sharing a barcode, sizes of highly expanded clones could be underestimated. Spiked Jurkat TCR RNA equivalent to one cell was reportedly detectable in one million naive cells.

Previously reported methods and listed TCR primers produced the bulk TCR libraries. TCRdb passed the PCR reads through MiXCR, listing each CDR3 protein once. Among more than 550,000 distinct CDR3 sequences listed, about 25% were seen once. Trimming took 3 bases from V and 1 from J, leaving 9 bases between them. In germline, CDR1 is LNHDA, CDR2 SQIVND (reference sequence). The CDR3 has 14 amino acids. This clonotype has at least ten counts. Its antigen remains unidentified. The receptor was derived from a human donor in good health. Some libraries in this study had Jurkat cell RNA spiked in. Sequencing was performed on naive CD8+ T cells from blood, with Jurkat cell RNA spiked in. Subset reported: FACS-sorted CD8+CD4-CCR7+CD45RA+ naive T cells. The chain links TRBV19 to TRBJ1-1; no definite D call. CDR3 amino acids: CASSITLANTEAFF. The CDR3 DNA reads TGTGCCAGTAGTATCACCCTAGCGAACACTGAAGCTTTCTTT. Full variable domain (rest looked up from reference TRBV19 and TRBJ1-1): DGGITQSPKYLFRKEGQNVTLSCEQNLNHDAMYWYRQDPGQGLRLIYYSQIVNDFQKGDIAEGYSVSREKKESFPLTVTSAQKNPTAFYLCASSITLANTEAFFGQGTRLTVV.